The next 19 T cell receptor beta chains were all read from a single sample in a study of T cell changes during pregnancy in multiple sclerosis. The protocol was immunoSEQ multiplex PCR, while the TCRdb copy is restricted to in-frame clones and leaves out a portion. Of 100,000 to 140,000 clones in the sample, 85% to 95% were seen once. This specimen was peripheral blood, taken in the third trimester of pregnancy. The receptors were gathered from a female donor in good health, enrolled as a control in a pregnancy study.

The CDR3 DNA is TGTGCCACCAGCAGAGGAGGGACTTCATACTCTGGGGCCAACGTCCTGACTTTC. Protein sequence: CATSRGGTSYSGANVLTF. V and J are TRBV15 and TRBJ2-6; possibly TRBD2 for D (6 bases). This CDR3 contains 18 residues. From germline, CDR1 is LNHNV and CDR2 YYDKDF (reference sequence). V was cut by 1 base and J by 0 bases, with 13 bases left in between.

The rearrangement joins TRBV6-1 to TRBJ1-1; 8 bases match TRBD1. CDR3 length: 16 amino acids. Germline V gene sequence: CDR1 MNHNS, CDR2 SASEGT. V shed 4 bases and J 1 base; nucleotides not matched to a gene: 8. The CDR3 region has the DNA TGTGCCAGCAGTGTGAGGACAGGGCTGAAGAACACTGAAGCTTTCTTT. Translation: CASSVRTGLKNTEAFF.

This clone came up once. The chain uses TRBV12-5 and TRBJ1-3; D gene unclear. Germline CDR1 LGHNT, CDR2 FRNRAP. This CDR3 is built from 15 residues. Trimming took off 0 bases at V and 7 bases at J, with 13 bases between the two ends. Here the CDR3 reads CASGLVGIGGNTIYF. CDR3 DNA sequence: TGTGCTAGTGGTTTGGTAGGGATCGGAGGGAACACCATATATTTT.

The chain employs TRBV5-1 and TRBJ2-1, with TRBD2 matching 8 bases. This CDR3 spans 15 amino acids. The V gene end was trimmed by 4 bases and the J gene end by 2 bases; junction bases not matched to a gene: 5. Germline V gives CDR1 SGHRS, CDR2 YFSETQ. The CDR3 region has the DNA TGCGCCAGCAGCGACAGCGGGGGCCCCTACAATGAGCAGTTCTTC. This codes for CASSDSGGPYNEQFF. Complete variable domain (other parts from reference TRBV5-1 and TRBJ2-1): KAGVTQTPRYLIKTRGQQVTLSCSPISGHRSVSWYQQTPGQGLQFLFEYFSETQRNKGNFPGRFSGRQFSNSRSEMNVSTLELGDSALYLCASSDSGGPYNEQFFGPGTRLTVL.

This rearrangement joins TRBV5-1 to TRBJ2-5, with D unresolved. Trimming pared 4 bases from V and 2 bases from J, leaving 6 bases between. Germline V gives CDR1 SGHRS, CDR2 YFSETQ. This CDR3 has 12 residues. The CDR3 DNA is TGCGCCAGCAGCACTCCTCAAGAGACCCAGTACTTC. Its protein product is CASSTPQETQYF.

This rearrangement joins TRBV30 to TRBJ1-2; D not certain. Trimming cost V 4 bases and J 0 bases, with 15 bases left between them. Germline V lookup: CDR1 GTSNPN, CDR2 SVGIG (reference sequence). There are 15 residues in the CDR3. The CDR3 nucleotides read TGTGCCTGGAAACACGTGTCCCCCCCTAACTATGGCTACACCTTC. This encodes CAWKHVSPPNYGYTF.

The chain combines TRBV30 with TRBJ1-1; D might be TRBD1 (5 bases). Germline V lookup: CDR1 GTSNPN, CDR2 SVGIG (reference sequence). This CDR3 is 15 amino acids long. Between the trimmed V and J ends, which lost 8 bases and 5 bases, there was a span of 24 bases. CDR3 DNA: TGTGCCCACAGTAAAGGGGACCCGGGAGGGACTGAAGCTTTCTTT. It specifies CAHSKGDPGGTEAFF.

The chain employs TRBV15 and TRBJ2-1; 7 nucleotides line up with TRBD2. Germline V CDR1 and CDR2: LNHNV, YYDKDF (reference sequence). This CDR3 comprises 16 residues. With 0 bases clipped from V and 7 bases from J, the junction kept 9 bases outside the gene matches. The CDR3 sequence is CATSRDRGNGGNEQFF. Written as DNA, the CDR3 is TGTGCCACCAGCAGAGATCGAGGGAACGGGGGGAATGAGCAGTTCTTC.

The chain joins TRBV11-3 to TRBJ2-2, with 11 bases identical to TRBD2. This CDR3 spans 19 amino acids. Germline CDR1 SGHNT, CDR2 YENEEA. After removal of 5 bases from V and 6 bases from J, the junction contained 17 bases not matched to a gene. CDR3 sequence reads: CASSPRLAGGGYYAGELFF. The CDR3 nucleotides read TGTGCCAGCAGCCCCCGGCTAGCGGGGGGAGGTTATTACGCCGGGGAGCTGTTTTTT.

This clone occurred once. The chain links TRBV14 to TRBJ1-3; a possible D gene is TRBD1 (5 bases). The V gene's germline CDR1 is SGHDN and CDR2 FVKESK. This CDR3 is built from 17 residues. V shed 1 base and J shed 0 bases, with 13 bases lying between them. The CDR3 here is CASSQVPGSYSGNTIYF. The DNA of the CDR3 is TGTGCCAGCAGCCAAGTTCCAGGGTCCTACTCTGGAAACACCATATATTTT.

This clone is a singleton in its sample. CDR3 in amino acids: CASSELFLDYGYTF. The CDR3 nucleotides read TGTGCCAGCAGTGAACTTTTCCTCGACTATGGCTACACCTTC. J is TRBJ1-2 and V is TRBV25-1; no definite D call. Trimming left V 2 bases short and J 3 bases short, with 10 bases between. Per the germline V gene, CDR1 is MGHDK and CDR2 is SYGVNS. This CDR3 is built from 14 residues.

This chain uses TRBV5-5 with TRBJ1-2, with 7 bases that match TRBD1. Germline CDR1 is SGHKS and CDR2 is YYEKEE (reference sequence). The CDR3 runs 14 residues. The V and J ends lost 4 bases and 4 bases, in that order; junction bases with no gene match: 7. This CDR3 is CASSDTGDGYGYTF. CDR3 DNA sequence: TGTGCCAGCAGCGACACAGGGGACGGCTATGGCTACACCTTC.

The V call is TRBV11-3, the J call TRBJ1-6; 7 bases fit TRBD1. This CDR3 has 15 residues. CDR1 is SGHNT and CDR2 is YENEEA in the germline V gene. The ends lost 5 bases at V and 4 bases at J; junction bases unmatched: 5. CDR3 DNA sequence: TGTGCCAGCAGCCCACCGGGACAGTATAATTCACCCCTCCACTTT. Encoded protein: CASSPPGQYNSPLHF.

The CDR3 spells CASSLGSGVNLNYGYTF. CDR3 DNA: TGTGCCAGCAGCTTGGGGAGTGGAGTTAATCTTAACTATGGCTACACCTTC. The genes are TRBV5-4 and TRBJ1-2, with unresolved D. The CDR3 length is 17 residues. Germline CDR1 SGHNT, CDR2 YYREEE (reference sequence). The germline V and J ends were trimmed by 0 bases and 1 base, with 16 bases remaining between them. Combining the CDR3 with reference TRBV5-4 and TRBJ1-2 gives the whole variable domain ETGVTQSPTHLIKTRGQQVTLRCSSQSGHNTVSWYQQALGQGPQFIFQYYREEENGRGNFPPRFSGLQFPNYSSELNVNALELDDSALYLCASSLGSGVNLNYGYTFGSGTRLTVV.

The chain uses TRBV5-6 and TRBJ1-6; 7 bases are shared with TRBD1. Losses at the gene ends were 4 bases for V and 7 bases for J; bases not matched to a gene: 5. The CDR3 length is 14 residues. From germline, CDR1 is SGHDT and CDR2 YYEEEE. This CDR3 is CASSPGTANSPLHF. The DNA of the CDR3 is TGTGCCAGCAGCCCCGGGACAGCGAATTCACCCCTCCACTTT.

This clone has just one count. This CDR3 is CASTRREGVVNTIYF. The CDR3 region has the DNA TGTGCCAGCACCCGGCGTGAGGGTGTCGTGAACACCATATATTTT. The chain combines TRBV6-1 with TRBJ1-3; no definite D call. V was trimmed by 7 bases and J by 7 bases, leaving 20 bases between them. The CDR3 runs 15 residues. The V gene's germline CDR1 is MNHNS and CDR2 SASEGT.

The genes are TRBV9 and TRBJ2-7; D possibly corresponds to TRBD2 (5 bases). Trimming removed 0 bases at V and 3 bases at J, with 10 bases between. Per the germline V gene, CDR1 is SGDLS and CDR2 is YYNGEE. The CDR3 contains 14 residues. The CDR3 region is CASSVGELNYEQYF. The CDR3 nucleotides are TGTGCCAGCAGCGTAGGGGAGCTAAACTACGAGCAGTACTTC.

The gene calls are TRBV4-3 and TRBJ2-3; 7 bases align to TRBD2. This CDR3 is built from 16 residues. Germline V gives CDR1 LGHNA, CDR2 YSLEER. V lost 1 base to trimming and J lost 4 bases; unmatched junction nucleotides: 8. In DNA, the CDR3 is TGCGCCAGCAGCCAAGGATTCGGCGGGGGTGCAGATACGCAGTATTTT. It translates to CASSQGFGGGADTQYF.

The chain combines TRBV5-6 with TRBJ1-2, with unresolved D. The CDR3 totals 14 residues. Trimming removed 0 bases at V and 7 bases at J, with 13 bases between. The germline V gene encodes CDR1 SGHDT and CDR2 YYEEEE. DNA of the CDR3: TGTGCCAGCAGCTTGGGGGTATCGTCGGGTGGCTACACCTTC. Its translation: CASSLGVSSGGYTF.